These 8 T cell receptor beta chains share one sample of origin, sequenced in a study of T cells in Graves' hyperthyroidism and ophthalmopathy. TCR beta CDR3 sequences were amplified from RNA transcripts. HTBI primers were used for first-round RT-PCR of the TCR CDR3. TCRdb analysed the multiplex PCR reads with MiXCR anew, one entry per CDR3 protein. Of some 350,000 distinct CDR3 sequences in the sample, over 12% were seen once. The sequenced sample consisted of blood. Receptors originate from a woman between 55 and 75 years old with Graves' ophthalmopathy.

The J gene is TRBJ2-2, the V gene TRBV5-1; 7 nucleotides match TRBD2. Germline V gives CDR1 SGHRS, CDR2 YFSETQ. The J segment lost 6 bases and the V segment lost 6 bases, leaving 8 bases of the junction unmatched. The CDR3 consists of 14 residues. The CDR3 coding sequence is TGCGCCAGCATGGTCCAGCGGGATGCCGGGGAGCTGTTTTTT. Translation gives CASMVQRDAGELFF.

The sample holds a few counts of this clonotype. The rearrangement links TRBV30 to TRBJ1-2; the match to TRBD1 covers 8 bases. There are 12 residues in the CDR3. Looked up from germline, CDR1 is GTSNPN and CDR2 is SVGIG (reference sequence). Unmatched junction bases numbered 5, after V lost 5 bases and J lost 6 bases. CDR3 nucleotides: TGTGCCTGGCCGGACAGGGATCATGGCTACACCTTC. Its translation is CAWPDRDHGYTF.

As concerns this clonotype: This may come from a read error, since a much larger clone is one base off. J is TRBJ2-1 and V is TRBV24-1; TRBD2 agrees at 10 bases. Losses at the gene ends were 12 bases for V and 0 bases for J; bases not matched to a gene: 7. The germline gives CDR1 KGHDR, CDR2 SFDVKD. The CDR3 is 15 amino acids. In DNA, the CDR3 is TGTGCCGCCGGGACTAGCGTTAGCTCCTACAATGAGCAGTTCTTC. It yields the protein CAAGTSVSSYNEQFF.

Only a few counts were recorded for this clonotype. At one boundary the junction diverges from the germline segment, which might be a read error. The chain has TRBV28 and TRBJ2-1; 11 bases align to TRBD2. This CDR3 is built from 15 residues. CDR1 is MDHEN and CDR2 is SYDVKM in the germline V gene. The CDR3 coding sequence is TGTGTCAGCAGGGAACTAGCGGGAGCCTACAATGAGCAGTTCTTC. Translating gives CVSRELAGAYNEQFF.

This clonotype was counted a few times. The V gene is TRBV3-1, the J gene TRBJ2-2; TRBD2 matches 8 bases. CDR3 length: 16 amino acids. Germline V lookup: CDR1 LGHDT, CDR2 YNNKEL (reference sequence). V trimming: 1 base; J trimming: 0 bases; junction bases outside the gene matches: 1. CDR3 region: CASSQGGGTNTGELFF. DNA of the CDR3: TGTGCCAGCAGCCAAGGCGGGGGGACGAACACCGGGGAGCTGTTTTTT.

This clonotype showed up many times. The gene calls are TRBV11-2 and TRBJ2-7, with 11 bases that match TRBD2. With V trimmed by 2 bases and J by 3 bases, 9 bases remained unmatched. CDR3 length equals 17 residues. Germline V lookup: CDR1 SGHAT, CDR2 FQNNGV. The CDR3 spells CASSLTWLLAGDYEQYF. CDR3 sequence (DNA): TGTGCCAGCAGCTTAACCTGGCTACTAGCGGGAGACTACGAGCAGTACTTC.

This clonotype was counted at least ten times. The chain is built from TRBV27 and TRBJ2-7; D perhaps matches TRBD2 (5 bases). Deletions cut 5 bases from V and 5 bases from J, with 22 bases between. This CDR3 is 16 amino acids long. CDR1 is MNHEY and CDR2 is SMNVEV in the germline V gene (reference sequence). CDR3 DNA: TGTGCCAGCAGTGTACTAGGTGCTCGGAGTTGGAACGAGCAGTACTTC. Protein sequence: CASSVLGARSWNEQYF.

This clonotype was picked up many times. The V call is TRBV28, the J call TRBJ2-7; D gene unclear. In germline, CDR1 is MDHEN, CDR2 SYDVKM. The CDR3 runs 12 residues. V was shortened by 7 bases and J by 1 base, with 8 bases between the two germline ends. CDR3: CASKPVSYEQYF. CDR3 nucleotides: TGTGCCAGCAAACCCGTGTCCTACGAGCAGTACTTC. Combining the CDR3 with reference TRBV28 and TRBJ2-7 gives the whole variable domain DVKVTQSSRYLVKRTGEKVFLECVQDMDHENMFWYRQDPGLGLRLIYFSYDVKMKEKGDIPEGYSVSREKKERFSLILESASTNQTSMYLCASKPVSYEQYFGPGTRLTVT.